A single sample gave rise to the 18 T cell receptor beta chains below, sequenced in a study of T cell responses to AZD1222 COVID-19 vaccine. The assay was immunoSEQ multiplex PCR, and TCRdb's table has in-frame clones only and misses some. The sample consists of roughly 100,000 clones, approximately 90% of them appearing once. Sequenced material: peripheral blood, taken on day 0 of AZD1222 vaccination. Receptor source: an adult in good health.

V is TRBV27 and J is TRBJ2-1; TRBD2 might be the D (5 bases). The CDR3 covers 17 residues. Germline-derived CDR1 and CDR2 are MNHEY and SMNVEV (reference sequence). The V and J ends lost 5 bases and 4 bases respectively, with 21 bases between them. CDR3 loop: CASSRAPEGLHYNEQFF. The DNA for the CDR3 is TGTGCCAGCAGTCGGGCCCCTGAGGGTCTTCATTACAATGAGCAGTTCTTC.

The V call is TRBV18, the J call TRBJ1-1, with a possible D match to TRBD1 (6 bases). The CDR3 has 13 amino acids. V was trimmed by 2 bases and J by 4 bases, leaving 8 bases between them. The germline V gene encodes CDR1 KGHSH and CDR2 LQKENI. CDR3 in DNA: TGTGCCAGCTCACCAGGGGGCTCCACTGAAGCTTTCTTT. This encodes CASSPGGSTEAFF.

This sequence joins TRBV7-3 and TRBJ1-2, with a weak D call TRBD1 (5 bases). V was cut by 2 bases and J by 4 bases, with 14 bases left in between. This CDR3 comprises 15 residues. Germline V gives CDR1 SGHTA, CDR2 FQGTGA. CDR3 DNA: TGTGCCAGCAGCTTAGGGCAGGGCGCGTCCTATGGCTACACCTTC. The encoded protein is CASSLGQGASYGYTF.

This sequence joins TRBV19 and TRBJ2-1; D is undetermined. The V end was cut by 0 bases, the J end by 12 bases, with 15 bases between. The germline CDR1 and CDR2 sequences are LNHDA and SQIVND (reference sequence). CDR3 size: 14 residues. In DNA, the CDR3 is TGTGCCAGTAGTATAGACCGAGCAGGAACGGTGCAGTTCTTC. This encodes CASSIDRAGTVQFF.

J is TRBJ2-1 and V is TRBV11-2; D gene unclear. V shed 7 bases and J shed 0 bases, with 13 bases lying between them. This CDR3 contains 15 residues. CDR1 is SGHAT, CDR2 FQNNGV, per germline. The CDR3, as DNA: TGTGCCAGCACCCTCAAGCCAAGCTCCTACAATGAGCAGTTCTTC. Translated: CASTLKPSSYNEQFF.

The chain combines TRBV7-6 with TRBJ2-7, with 10 nucleotides matching TRBD2. The CDR3 loop spans 15 amino acids. V shed 1 base, J shed 4 bases, and the junction held 4 bases outside the gene matches. Germline V gene lookup returns CDR1 SGHVS and CDR2 FNYEAQ. Written as DNA, the CDR3 is TGTGCCAGCAGCTTAGAGACTAGCGGGCCTTACGAGCAGTACTTC. Amino acids: CASSLETSGPYEQYF.

The chain recombines TRBV11-1 with TRBJ2-2; TRBD1 might be the D (6 bases). The CDR3 spans 16 residues. Between the trimmed V and J ends, which lost 5 bases and 1 base, there was a span of 14 bases. From germline, CDR1 is SGHAT and CDR2 FQDESV (reference sequence). The CDR3 loop is CASSLPSGQNTGELFF. CDR3 nucleotides: TGTGCCAGCAGCCTGCCCTCGGGACAGAACACCGGGGAGCTGTTTTTT.

V is TRBV11-3 and J is TRBJ2-7, with no clear D. Germline V gene lookup returns CDR1 SGHNT and CDR2 YENEEA. V lost 5 bases to trimming and J lost 0 bases, with 11 bases between them. The CDR3 runs 14 residues. The CDR3 region has the DNA TGTGCCAGCAGCGTCAACCGGGCCTCCTACGAGCAGTACTTC. This sequence encodes CASSVNRASYEQYF.

This clone came up once. The chain recombines TRBV27 with TRBJ2-1; 8 bases fit TRBD2. The ends lost 7 bases at V and 2 bases at J; junction bases unmatched: 4. This CDR3 has 14 amino acids. Germline CDR1 and CDR2: MNHEY and SMNVEV (reference sequence). CDR3 sequence reads: CASTQAGAYNEQFF. The CDR3 bases are TGTGCCAGCACCCAAGCGGGAGCCTACAATGAGCAGTTCTTC.

This chain uses TRBV6-5 with TRBJ1-2; no firm D call. From germline, CDR1 is MNHEY and CDR2 SVGAGI. This CDR3 comprises 14 residues. Trimming removed 7 bases at V and 2 bases at J, with 14 bases between. CDR3 coding DNA: TGTGCCAGCACATTACGATTAGGGAACTATGGCTACACCTTC. It specifies CASTLRLGNYGYTF.

Turning to this clone: The identical CDR3 is also encoded by other nucleotide sequences in the sample. This chain uses TRBV28 with TRBJ1-1; D not resolved. The CDR3 covers 14 residues. Germline assignment: CDR1 MDHEN and CDR2 SYDVKM. V lost 3 bases, J lost 5 bases, and 13 bases lay in between. The CDR3 here is CASSFDRVVTEAFF. The CDR3 bases are TGTGCCAGCAGTTTCGATCGGGTTGTTACTGAAGCTTTCTTT.

This chain links TRBV24-1 with TRBJ2-2; D gene unclear. This CDR3 region has 15 residues. Germline lookup yields CDR1 KGHDR and CDR2 SFDVKD. Trimming cost V 7 bases and J 5 bases, with 16 bases left between them. The CDR3 is CATSAGRRVTGELFF. In DNA form, the CDR3 reads TGTGCCACCAGCGCCGGCAGAAGGGTAACCGGGGAGCTGTTTTTT.

V is TRBV20-1 and J is TRBJ2-7, with D perhaps assigned TRBD1 or TRBD2 (8 bases each). In germline, CDR1 is DFQATT, CDR2 SNEGSKA (reference sequence). This CDR3 comprises 17 residues. V was cut by 3 bases and J by 6 bases, with 27 bases left in between. The CDR3 bases are TGCAGTGCTAGTAAAACAGGGGGTAGCGGGACCCTTAGCGAGCAGTACTTC. Encoded protein: CSASKTGGSGTLSEQYF.

The CDR3 DNA sequence: TGTGCCAGTAGTTGGCGGGAGGCCTACAATGAGCAGTTCTTC. Translating gives CASSWREAYNEQFF. J is TRBJ2-1 and V is TRBV19, with 8 bases that match TRBD2. The germline V gene encodes CDR1 LNHDA and CDR2 SQIVND (reference sequence). The V and J ends lost 5 bases and 2 bases, in that order; junction bases with no gene match: 2. The CDR3 is 14 amino acids.

The chain is built from TRBV30 and TRBJ1-6; D is possibly TRBD1 (5 bases). This CDR3 has 16 residues. V lost 1 base and J lost 9, with 19 bases in between. Germline V gives CDR1 GTSNPN, CDR2 SVGIG (reference sequence). DNA of the CDR3: TGTGCCTGGAGTGCGAGGGCAGGGTGGAATGGTTCACCCCTCCACTTT. Translating it yields CAWSARAGWNGSPLHF. Full variable domain (missing parts from reference TRBV30 and TRBJ1-6): SQTIHQWPATLVQPVGSPLSLECTVEGTSNPNLYWYRQAAGRGLQLLFYSVGIGQISSEVPQNLSASRPQDRQFILSSKKLLLSDSGFYLCAWSARAGWNGSPLHFGNGTRLTVT.

The chain recombines TRBV19 with TRBJ1-2; 10 bases are a match to TRBD1. V was pared by 6 bases and J by 2 bases, with 6 bases of the junction left unmatched. This CDR3 contains 15 residues. Germline lookup yields CDR1 LNHDA and CDR2 SQIVND (reference sequence). CDR3 sequence (DNA): TGTGCCAGTAGGCTCGACAGGGGGCCCAACTATGGCTACACCTTC. Protein sequence: CASRLDRGPNYGYTF.

The CDR3 protein is CATATGTTQNSPLHF. CDR3 nucleotides: TGCGCCACCGCGACAGGGACCACCCAAAATTCACCCCTCCACTTT. The chain employs TRBV10-2 and TRBJ1-6; 7 bases map to TRBD1. Germline V gene data show CDR1 as WSHSY and CDR2 as SAAADI. This CDR3 contains 15 residues. J was trimmed by 7 bases and V by 10 bases; bases with no gene match: 13.

This clone was picked up a small number of times. The rearrangement joins TRBV6-5 to TRBJ1-2; 9 bases are shared with TRBD1. The CDR3 sequence is 13 residues long. With V trimmed by 4 bases and J by 6 bases, 3 bases remained unmatched. CDR1 is MNHEY, CDR2 SVGAGI, per germline. The CDR3 nucleotides read TGTGCCAGCAGTTTGACAGGGGGTAATGGCTACACCTTC. Its translation: CASSLTGGNGYTF.